Listed below are T cell receptor beta chains from one sample, sequenced in a study of spatial heterogeneity in lung cancer. TCRdb ran MiXCR on the 5' RACE reads and lists one entry per CDR3 protein. The table shows about 87,000 distinct CDR3 sequences, with less than 20% occurring only once. The material was PBMCs, obtained at follow-up. The receptors shown here come from a male donor with early-stage non-small cell lung cancer. The conserved cysteine and the conserved F or W are not part of the CDR3 here. Fields, in order: J gene, V gene, CDR3 protein.

>TRBJ1-1|TRBV19
ASNIDRGRFISEAF
>TRBJ2-3|TRBV7-8
ASSLSLAGELTDTQY
>TRBJ2-2|TRBV19
ASSLGAGATGELF
>TRBJ2-3|TRBV18
ASSPSQGTDTQY
>TRBJ1-1|TRBV5-6
ASSLAGEGTEAF
>TRBJ2-1|TRBV20-1
SPLAGAANEQF
>TRBJ1-2|TRBV12-3/TRBV12-4
ASSLGGEGGYT
>TRBJ2-1|TRBV24-1
ATRGTSANNEQF
>TRBJ2-5|TRBV14
ASSQVLGLGGQGRRETQY
>TRBJ2-3|TRBV24-1
ATSDPDKDYTDTQY
>TRBJ2-3|TRBV10-3
AISESTDTQY
>TRBJ2-3|TRBV10-3
AISGWETDTQY
>TRBJ2-1|TRBV20-1
SARDALGSEQF
>TRBJ1-5|TRBV20-1
SARDSEHQPQH
>TRBJ2-1|TRBV24-1
ATSVGQGIHEQF
>TRBJ2-2|TRBV10-3
AITSGQGTGELF
>TRBJ1-5|TRBV20-1
SARGQGARQPQH
>TRBJ1-4|TRBV19
ASSSRGEKLF
>TRBJ2-5|TRBV7-2
ASSGLAGGQETQY
>TRBJ2-5|TRBV12-3/TRBV12-4
ASSLAGTGPLTKETQY
>TRBJ1-5|TRBV3-1
ASSFRDRDQPQH
>TRBJ1-6|TRBV5-1
ASSPTGGNSPLH
>TRBJ2-7|TRBV12-2
ASRLPAISGDYEQY
>TRBJ1-1|TRBV6-5
ASTNGGGTEAF
>TRBJ2-7|TRBV12-3/TRBV12-4
ASSITGYEQY
>TRBJ2-7|TRBV25-1
ASAWASGYEQY
>TRBJ2-7|TRBV7-9
ASSSSRAPGYEQY
>TRBJ1-1|TRBV7-2
ASSPRGDGEAF
>TRBJ1-2|TRBV12-3/TRBV12-4
ASSLGQDHYGYT
>TRBJ2-3|TRBV6-2/TRBV6-3
ASSKPGTGADTQY
>TRBJ1-3|TRBV7-9
ASSLSGGAGNTIY
>TRBJ2-3|TRBV10-3
AMGTDTQY
>TRBJ1-1|TRBV20-1
SANERGTEAF
>TRBJ1-2|TRBV6-2/TRBV6-3
ASSPDTGYT
>TRBJ1-2|TRBV18
ASSPNRGSGYT
>TRBJ1-5|TRBV27
ASSLVGGVFQPQH
>TRBJ1-2|TRBV5-1
ASSSTINGYT
>TRBJ1-4|TRBV12-3/TRBV12-4
ASSLGGDHEKLF
>TRBJ1-1|TRBV6-5
ASSYLRGQNEAF
>TRBJ2-1|TRBV18
ASSPGAVTHNEQF
>TRBJ2-7|TRBV10-3
AISEPKSGFSYEQY
>TRBJ1-5|TRBV29-1
SVMDSFNQPQH
>TRBJ2-2|TRBV7-3
ASSPSFYSDGNTGELF
>TRBJ2-3|TRBV20-1
SARPLEGPAGDTQY
>TRBJ2-3|TRBV4-3
ASSQDSSTDTQY
>TRBJ2-1|TRBV4-1
ASSRNPDYEQF
>TRBJ2-3|TRBV11-2
ASSPKTGTSAPTDTQY
>TRBJ2-1|TRBV6-5
ASKIPGLADEQF
>TRBJ2-1|TRBV20-1
SARSASGLGNEQF
>TRBJ1-2|TRBV14
ASSPGQGAVT
>TRBJ2-3|TRBV6-5
ASSTRYRQTTSTDTQY
>TRBJ2-2|TRBV11-2
ASSLRDHLTGELF
>TRBJ2-3|TRBV2
ASSERETGRGADTQY
>TRBJ1-1|TRBV6-2/TRBV6-3
ASTSVNTEAF
>TRBJ1-1|TRBV4-3
ASSQEGAMNTEAF
>TRBJ1-1|TRBV10-1
ASSEDPSDTEAF
>TRBJ2-3|TRBV2
ASSGVTDTQY